This is a list of T cell receptor beta chains from one sample in a study of cytomegalovirus exposure and HLA in healthy donors. Produced via immunoSEQ multiplex PCR; TCRdb's table is partial and in-frame only. The sample records 150,000 to 200,000 clones, over 70% being singletons. The material sequenced was PBMCs. The receptors were gathered from a woman under 30 in good health and CMV-seronegative. Each CDR3 is given without its conserved first and last residue. D genes are given only for firm matches.

>TRBJ1-5|.|12|TRBV30
AWTVGRGNQPQH
>TRBJ2-7|TRBD2|13|TRBV28
ASVGASGGRDEQY
>TRBJ1-5|.|13|TRBV6-5
ASRSQGLSNQPQH
>TRBJ1-1|TRBD1|13|TRBV16
ASRDPGQLNTEAF
>TRBJ1-2|.|9|TRBV19
ASSINGGYT
>TRBJ1-2|TRBD1|11|TRBV28
ASSPTGGNGYT
>TRBJ1-1|TRBD1|14|TRBV4-1
ASSQPLDRANTEAF
>TRBJ1-2|.|11|TRBV6-1
ASSLMGLYGYT
>TRBJ2-1|.|8|TRBV19
ASNGLGQF
>TRBJ2-7|TRBD2|14|TRBV27
ATSSSPGGNTWEQY
>TRBJ1-1|TRBD1|12|TRBV29-1
SVVVDRANTEAF
>TRBJ1-1|TRBD1|14|TRBV18
ASSPSEQGALAEAF
>TRBJ2-5|.|12|TRBV13
ASSPRTSGETQY
>TRBJ2-2|TRBD2|13|TRBV9
ASSIRLAGTGELF
>TRBJ1-2|.|12|TRBV5-1
ASSLDPRNYGYT
>TRBJ2-5|.|16|TRBV7-8
ASSLKRSGATRMETQY
>TRBJ1-4|TRBD1|12|TRBV28
ASRETGGNEKLF
>TRBJ1-1|.|12|TRBV7-9
ASSHPEGNTEAF
>TRBJ2-1|TRBD2|13|TRBV12-5
ASGFDSGGYNEQF
>TRBJ1-5|TRBD1|16|TRBV7-2
ASSLGGQLLYSNQPQH
>TRBJ2-5|TRBD2|12|TRBV2
ASSGGGSRETQY
>TRBJ1-6|.|11|TRBV30
AWTRQRQSPLH
>TRBJ1-1|TRBD1|11|TRBV7-9
ASSARGLSEAF
>TRBJ2-2|.|11|TRBV5-4
ASSSTAFGELF
>TRBJ2-5|.|13|TRBV7-9
ASSLLTGLRETQY
>.|.|13|TRBV19
ASSWIGAVSYEQY
>TRBJ1-2|TRBD1|11|TRBV7-8
ASSDRVLYGYT
>TRBJ1-5|.|10|TRBV30
AWGVAGQPQH
>TRBJ1-1|TRBD1|11|TRBV14
ASSPLSQGHAF
>TRBJ2-3|TRBD1|11|TRBV5-1
ASSKTGTDTQY
>.|.|12|TRBV5-1
ASSRGLFSYEQY
>TRBJ1-1|TRBD1|15|TRBV18
ASSPTPGTGVGTEAF
>TRBJ2-2|TRBD2|14|TRBV4-2
ASSQDTTSGTGELF
>TRBJ1-2|TRBD1|16|TRBV4-1
ASSPLTGGDRGGYGYT
>TRBJ1-5|.|12|TRBV19
ASSQGHSNQPQH
>TRBJ2-3|TRBD2|17|TRBV18
ASSPSQAGLAGESDTQY
>TRBJ2-1|TRBD2|14|TRBV5-1
ASSFRGRGGAAEQF
>TRBJ1-2|.|12|TRBV18
ASSAGDTRRGYT
>TRBJ1-6|TRBD1|13|TRBV5-1
ASSLMGQNNSPLH
>TRBJ2-7|TRBD1|12|TRBV6-1
ASSETGGAYEQY
>TRBJ1-2|.|10|TRBV19
ASSISSDGYT
>TRBJ1-4|.|12|TRBV6-1
ASSGGVPNEKLF
>TRBJ1-4|TRBD1|17|TRBV18
ASSPGLLTGAGTNEKLF
>TRBJ2-7|.|11|TRBV27
ASSPYGSREQY
>TRBJ2-2|TRBD2|13|TRBV19
ASSALAGGTGELF
>TRBJ2-2|.|13|TRBV19
ASRGGEANTGELF
>TRBJ1-2|TRBD1|15|TRBV5-4
ASSSPGGTGVVYGYT
>TRBJ2-3|.|11|TRBV11-2
ASSLTLADTQY
>TRBJ2-1|TRBD2|15|TRBV14
ASSQLFLAGGHNEQF
>TRBJ2-2|TRBD2|14|TRBV7-2
ASSLAGTRPTGELF